These T cell receptor beta chains were read from a single sample in a study of T cell repertoires in cytomegalovirus infection. From the reads, TCRdb called clonotypes with MiXCR, one entry per CDR3 protein. The data contain over 300,000 distinct CDR3 sequences, about 17% of them singletons. The sequenced material came from PBMCs. These receptor sequences come from a human donor in good health (CMV status not recorded). Some clones in this sample may be carry-over from other donors' samples. CDR3s include the opening cysteine and the closing phenylalanine or tryptophan. The D gene is left open where the match is weak. Clone size is stated in some rows and not others, as once, few, many or a class when expanded.

size	J	D	V	DNA	CDR3
many	TRBJ2-3	TRBD2	TRBV12-3/TRBV12-4	TGTGCCAGCAGACCCGGGGGGACTGTGACAGATACGCAGTATTTT	CASRPGGTVTDTQYF
many	TRBJ2-1	TRBD1	TRBV24-1	TGTGCCACAGAGGGACAGGTGAACGATGAGCAGTTCTTC	CATEGQVNDEQFF
many	TRBJ2-1	TRBD1	TRBV7-2	TGTGCCAGCAGCACCCGGACAGGGAATTTGAATGAGCAGTTCTTC	CASSTRTGNLNEQFF
many	TRBJ1-1	TRBD1	TRBV20-1	TGCAGTGCTCGACAGGGGTCCACGAACACTGAAGCTTTCTTT	CSARQGSTNTEAFF
-	TRBJ2-1	TRBD2	TRBV12-3/TRBV12-4	TGTGCCAGCAGCCGACTAGCGGCTGTTTACTACAATGAGCAGTTCTTC	CASSRLAAVYYNEQFF
few	TRBJ1-1	-	TRBV20-1	TGCAGTGCTAGAGGGAGGGGATTTCCTGAAGCTTTCTTT	CSARGRGFPEAFF
-	TRBJ1-4	-	TRBV28	TGTGCCAGTTACCCCGGCAGGGCAAATGAAAAACTGTTTTTT	CASYPGRANEKLFF
many	TRBJ1-5	-	TRBV24-1	TGTGCCACCAGTCCCCGGCTACAGAGCAATCAGCCCCAGCATTTT	CATSPRLQSNQPQHF
many	TRBJ1-2	-	TRBV6-1	TGTGCCAGCCACGAAGACTCGGTCAACTATGGCTACACCTTC	CASHEDSVNYGYTF
many	TRBJ1-3	-	TRBV7-2	TGTGCCAGCAGCTTAGATAGCGCGAGAACCAGCTCTGGAAACACCATATATTTT	CASSLDSARTSSGNTIYF
many	TRBJ2-1	-	TRBV28	TGTGCCAGCAGCCCCCATTTCGGGGTGTCGGTCAATGAGCAGTTCTTC	CASSPHFGVSVNEQFF
few	TRBJ1-1	TRBD1	TRBV7-3	TGTGCCAGCAGTCTGAACAGGGGCCCGGCTTTCTTT	CASSLNRGPAFF
few	TRBJ1-1	-	TRBV7-9	TGTGCCAGCAGCCTCCCATTTATGAGGGCTGAAGCTTTCTTT	CASSLPFMRAEAFF
-	TRBJ2-3	-	TRBV3-1	TGTGCCAGCAGCCAATATTCGGATACGCAGTATTTT	CASSQYSDTQYF
many	TRBJ1-1	TRBD1	TRBV4-3	TGCGCCAGCAGCCAAGGCCGAGACAGGGTGAACACTGAAGCTTTCTTT	CASSQGRDRVNTEAFF
few	TRBJ1-6	TRBD1	TRBV15	TGTGCCACCAGCAGACTGGGGACAGTGGAGACACCCCTCCACTTT	CATSRLGTVETPLHF
few	TRBJ2-5	TRBD2	TRBV20-1	TGCAGTGCTAGAACTAGCGGGGGATTTCCCTGGGGAACCCAGTACTTC	CSARTSGGFPWGTQYF
-	TRBJ1-2	-	TRBV4-1	TGCGCCAGCAGCCAAGATATTCGCAGCTATGGCTACACCTTC	CASSQDIRSYGYTF
-	TRBJ2-3	TRBD2	TRBV18	TGTGCCAGCTCACCACAAGAAACTAGCGGCTCCACAGATACGCAGTATTTT	CASSPQETSGSTDTQYF
few	TRBJ2-5	-	TRBV18	TGTGCCAGCTCACCACCCCCAGGCGGTAGAGGAGAGACCCAGTACTTC	CASSPPPGGRGETQYF
few	TRBJ2-3	TRBD2	TRBV10-3	TGTGCCATCAGACTAGCGGGGGAAGATACGCAGTATTTT	CAIRLAGEDTQYF
many	TRBJ2-3	TRBD1	TRBV6-1	TGTGCCAGCAGCCTACAGGGGTTCCATAGCACAGATACGCAGTATTTT	CASSLQGFHSTDTQYF